Listed here are 21 T cell receptor beta chains from one sample, sequenced in a study of somatic mutations in cytotoxic T cells in rheumatoid arthritis. Clones were sequenced by immunoSEQ multiplex PCR, and TCRdb holds only the in-frame ones, with some missing. The sample consists of about 16,000 clones, roughly 86% of them appearing once. Sequencing was carried out using CD8+ T cells sorted from blood. These receptors were obtained from a woman in her 50s with rheumatoid arthritis.

The V gene is TRBV13, the J gene TRBJ1-3; D is possibly TRBD1 (5 bases). CDR3 length: 15 amino acids. CDR1 is PRHDT and CDR2 is FYEKMQ in the germline V gene (reference sequence). Trimming left V 1 base short and J 2 bases short, with 9 bases between. CDR3 loop: CASSLEAGTGNTIYF. The CDR3 nucleotides are TGTGCCAGCAGCTTAGAGGCAGGGACTGGAAACACCATATATTTT.

This clone was found once. The chain links TRBV27 to TRBJ1-2; no firm D call. The V gene lost 6 bases and the J gene lost 4 bases, with 6 bases spanning the gap. CDR3 length: 11 residues. CDR1 and CDR2 from the germline V gene are MNHEY and SMNVEV (reference sequence). The CDR3 is CASRDSYGYTF. CDR3 nucleotides: TGTGCCAGCAGGGACTCCTATGGCTACACCTTC.

V and J are TRBV5-5 and TRBJ1-1; a possible D gene is TRBD1 (5 bases). The V and J ends lost 5 bases and 1 base respectively, with 6 bases between them. CDR3 length: 12 amino acids. Germline loops: CDR1 SGHKS, CDR2 YYEKEE (reference sequence). The CDR3 bases are TGTGCCAGCAGGGGGGGGAACACTGAAGCTTTCTTT. Translating gives CASRGGNTEAFF.

This clone has a single count. V and J are TRBV10-1 and TRBJ1-3, with 8 bases matching TRBD1. J lost 0 bases, V lost 11 bases, and 12 bases had no gene match. From germline, CDR1 is WNHNN and CDR2 SYGVQD (reference sequence). The CDR3 sequence is 16 residues long. The CDR3 reads CACDRGQGHSGNTIYF. The CDR3 DNA follows: TGCGCCTGCGATCGCGGACAGGGCCACTCTGGAAACACCATATATTTT.

The CDR3 nucleotides are TGTGCCAGCAGTGACGGAACAATTGGCAGGGGTAACTATGGCTACACCTTC. Its translation: CASSDGTIGRGNYGYTF. This rearrangement joins TRBV6-1 to TRBJ1-2; D is perhaps TRBD1 (6 bases). CDR1 is MNHNS, CDR2 SASEGT, per germline. With 3 bases removed from V and 1 base from J, the gap between germline ends came to 18 bases. CDR3 length: 17 residues.

This clone was found once. The chain uses TRBV11-3 and TRBJ1-4; possibly TRBD1 for D (5 bases). The CDR3 spans 10 residues. Germline values: CDR1 SGHNT, CDR2 YENEEA. The germline V and J ends were trimmed by 11 bases and 14 bases, with 15 bases remaining between them. The DNA for the CDR3 is TGTGCCTCCATGGGGCCTCCTCTGTTTTTT. Translating it yields CASMGPPLFF.

In its sample, this clone was seen a few times. The V call is TRBV6-5, the J call TRBJ2-7, with TRBD1 matching over 7 bases. The J segment lost 2 bases and the V segment lost 5 bases, leaving 6 bases of the junction unmatched. The germline V gene has CDR1 MNHEY and CDR2 SVGAGI. The CDR3 covers 14 residues. The CDR3 reads CASSTRGGAYEQYF. CDR3 nucleotides: TGTGCCAGCAGTACTAGAGGGGGCGCCTACGAGCAGTACTTC.

The rearrangement joins TRBV23-1 to TRBJ2-4; 8 nucleotides line up with TRBD2. TRBV23-1 is filed as an ORF, its function uncertain. With V trimmed by 3 bases and J by 1 base, 8 bases remained unmatched. The CDR3 length is 17 residues. This chain's CDR3 is CASSHPRGGLAKNIQYF. As DNA, the CDR3 is TGCGCCAGCAGTCACCCACGGGGGGGTTTGGCCAAAAACATTCAGTACTTC.

The chain uses TRBV29-1 and TRBJ2-1; TRBD2 matches at 7 bases. The CDR3 spans 13 residues. The junction had 5 bases not matched to a gene; V was cut back by 6 bases and J by 3 bases. CDR1 is SQVTM and CDR2 is ANQGSEA in the germline V gene. CDR3 DNA: TGCAGCGTATGGGGGGGAGACTACAATGAGCAGTTCTTC. This encodes CSVWGGDYNEQFF.

The genes are TRBV7-6 and TRBJ1-1; the D is unclear. Trimming took off 5 bases at V and 1 base at J, with 11 bases between the two ends. The CDR3 covers 14 residues. CDR1 and CDR2 from the germline V gene are SGHVS and FNYEAQ. CDR3 in DNA: TGTGCCAGCAGCCCTAACTCGGGGAACACTGAAGCTTTCTTT. Residues: CASSPNSGNTEAFF.

This rearrangement joins TRBV29-1 to TRBJ2-7; TRBD1 matches at 8 bases. J was trimmed by 2 bases and V by 6 bases; bases with no gene match: 6. The CDR3 extends over 13 amino acids. Germline V lookup: CDR1 SQVTM, CDR2 ANQGSEA. CDR3 coding DNA: TGCAGCGTCGTAGGGACAGGTCCCTACGAGCAGTACTTC. It translates to CSVVGTGPYEQYF.

The chain carries TRBV19 and TRBJ2-3; D gene ambiguous. The CDR3 loop spans 13 amino acids. V gave up 5 bases and J gave up 2 bases, with 8 bases separating them. Germline CDR1 is LNHDA and CDR2 is SQIVND (reference sequence). This chain's CDR3 is CASSSPDTDTQYF. CDR3 nucleotides: TGTGCCAGTAGTTCCCCGGACACAGATACGCAGTATTTT.

The rearrangement joins TRBV19 to TRBJ2-7; 9 nucleotides agree with TRBD2. This CDR3 has 15 amino acids. Germline V gene lookup returns CDR1 LNHDA and CDR2 SQIVND (reference sequence). The trim removed 5 bases at V and 5 bases at J, leaving 10 bases unmatched. This chain's CDR3 is CASSASSGIAHEQYF. In nucleotides, the CDR3 is TGTGCCAGTAGTGCTTCTAGCGGGATTGCTCACGAGCAGTACTTC.

This clone was recorded only once. The rearrangement joins TRBV25-1 to TRBJ2-7; 7 bases agree with TRBD1. V was clipped by 4 bases and J by 7 bases; unmatched bases: 10. The CDR3 runs to 14 residues. Germline V gene lookup returns CDR1 MGHDK and CDR2 SYGVNS. This CDR3 is CASSVTGAHGEQYF. CDR3 sequence (DNA): TGTGCCAGCAGTGTAACAGGGGCACATGGGGAGCAGTACTTC.

This chain connects TRBV4-1 to TRBJ2-3; 11 bases are a match to TRBD1. J gave up 2 bases and V 4 bases, and 5 bases lay outside the gene matches. This CDR3 has 16 amino acids. From germline, CDR1 is MGHRA and CDR2 YSYEKL. DNA of the CDR3: TGCGCCAGCAGCCCCAGGACAGGGGGCCCCACAGATACGCAGTATTTT. Its protein is CASSPRTGGPTDTQYF.

This chain links TRBV30 with TRBJ1-1; 7 nucleotides align to TRBD1. CDR1 is GTSNPN and CDR2 is SVGIG in the germline V gene (reference sequence). The CDR3 has 13 residues. The trim removed 8 bases at V and 5 bases at J, leaving 11 bases unmatched. CDR3: CAGIQGRITEAFF. In DNA, the CDR3 is TGTGCCGGCATACAGGGGCGTATAACTGAAGCTTTCTTT.

This chain links TRBV28 with TRBJ1-4; tentatively, D is TRBD1 (6 bases). V lost 6 bases, J lost 4 bases, and 15 bases lay in between. The CDR3 is 15 residues long. Germline CDR1 MDHEN, CDR2 SYDVKM. The CDR3 protein is CASRTEDRHNEKLFF. CDR3 in DNA: TGTGCCAGCAGGACCGAGGACAGACATAATGAAAAACTGTTTTTT.

The CDR3 DNA sequence: TGTGCCAGCAGAGGGGGGTATGAGCAGTTCTTC. Encoded protein: CASRGGYEQFF. The V call is TRBV5-6, the J call TRBJ2-1, with D possibly called TRBD1 or TRBD2 (6 bases each). Germline CDR1 and CDR2: SGHDT and YYEEEE. The length of the CDR3 is 11 residues. The V end lost 5 bases, the J end lost 8 bases, and 8 bases lay between the germline ends.

This chain uses TRBV18 with TRBJ2-3, with a tentative D call TRBD1 (6 bases). This CDR3 spans 16 amino acids. Per germline, CDR1 KGHSH and CDR2 LQKENI. V lost 6 bases to trimming and J lost 6 bases, with 22 bases between them. The CDR3: CASSHLRDTPVDTQYF. CDR3 DNA: TGTGCCAGCTCTCATCTCCGGGACACCCCGGTGGATACGCAGTATTTT.

V gene TRBV12-5 combines with J gene TRBJ1-1, with 7 bases aligning to TRBD1. CDR3 length equals 13 residues. Germline values: CDR1 LGHNT, CDR2 FRNRAP. After removal of 1 base from V and 7 bases from J, the junction contained 3 bases not matched to a gene. CDR3 region: CASGLDRGIEAFF. The DNA for the CDR3 is TGTGCTAGTGGTTTGGACAGGGGAATTGAAGCTTTCTTT. The whole variable domain, filled in from reference TRBV12-5 and TRBJ1-1, reads DARVTQTPRHKVTEMGQEVTMRCQPILGHNTVFWYRQTMMQGLELLAYFRNRAPLDDSGMPKDRFSAEMPDATLATLKIQPSEPRDSAVYFCASGLDRGIEAFFGQGTRLTVV.

V gene TRBV4-3 combines with J gene TRBJ1-2, with 9 bases lining up with TRBD1. The V segment lost 2 bases and the J segment 13 bases; nucleotides outside the gene matches: 8. The germline CDR1 and CDR2 sequences are LGHNA and YSLEER. The CDR3 has 13 residues. Here the CDR3 reads CASSQQGTGFFTF. CDR3 DNA sequence: TGCGCCAGCAGCCAACAGGGGACAGGGTTTTTCACCTTC.